This paragraph covers one TCR beta chain sequence. In its sample, this clonotype was seen many times. Its specific antigen is unknown. Qualities for individual bases were not recorded, and no much larger clone is one base off. For unsorted PBMC libraries, 2 million PBMCs were used after storage in RNAlater at -80 degrees C until RNA extraction. Peripheral blood was subjected to Ficoll-Hypaque density gradient centrifugation to isolate PBMCs, which were then cryopreserved in liquid nitrogen. cDNA synthesis used template-switch 5'RACE with a primer carrying a 10-nucleotide random unique molecular identifier tagging each TCR transcript. Every sequencing run yielded over 180 million TCR-beta sequences covering 15-18 subjects. Total RNA was extracted with the RNeasy kit. TCR-beta VDJ regions were amplified with primers for the TCR constant region and the 5'RACE anchor, using the KAPA Real-time Library Amplification kit. Sample indexes and Illumina adaptors were added in a first PCR, and a second PCR then increased library yield. After purification with Ampure beads, the TCR product of roughly 650 bp was size-selected on a 2% E-gel SizeSelection system. Before pooling, libraries had their quality checked on a Bioanalyzer, their concentration measured with Qubit, and their quantity determined with the Kapa Library Quantification kit. An Illumina HiSeq 2500 sequenced the libraries paired-end 2 x 150 bp. To increase sequence diversity, roughly 24-31% phiX was spiked into each library pool. From the authors' description of their analysis: Quality-filtered reads were processed with the UMI-based MiGEC pipeline, which removed over 75% of raw TCR sequences during error correction. VDJ genes were aligned to IMGT germline references, and clonotypes were defined by unique CDR3 amino acid sequence plus V-J genes. Clonal expansion, Shannon diversity and CDR3 relatedness (CalcPairwiseDistances, ClusterSamples) were evaluated with VDJtools, and phylogenetic trees were built with CLCbio workbench. A clone was classed as expanded if it had 8 or more unique UMIs, a cutoff based on coefficient-of-variation modelling across technical triplicates. TCRdb redid the processing of the public reads, applying fastp at Q25 and MiXCR, and retained in-frame beta chains. Each record represents a unique CDR3 protein, reported with the most common genes and DNA among its rows. Here the V and J calls rest on TCRdb's processing, not on the authors' analysis. This sample has 50,000 to 55,000 distinct CDR3 sequences in its table, and 10% to 13% of those were observed once. The ten largest clones represent about 5% of the sample.

These data belong to a study of neurological immune-mediated disorders (dated by TCRdb to between 2017 and 2020). Regarding the study in general: Peripheral blood TCR-beta repertoires from HTLV-I-associated myelopathy (HAM/TSP) patients, multiple sclerosis patients and healthy controls were compared by UMI-based sequencing. The cohort comprised 68 subjects: 14 HAM/TSP patients, 35 or so multiple sclerosis patients and some 20 healthy controls. The roughly 99 TCR-beta libraries covered PBMC samples along with longitudinal samples, technical triplicates, and paired sorted CD4+ and CD8+ T-cell subsets. Overall study results and their limits: The highest TCR clonal expansion was observed in HAM/TSP patients, whereas the lowest was observed in MS patients, even when compared with healthy controls. No identical CDR3 amino acid sequences were found to be shared among expanded clones across subjects, suggesting that TCR-beta repertoires were private in all groups.

The germline V gene specifies SGHAT as CDR1 and FQNNGV as CDR2. V is cut by 5 bases and J by 5 bases, and the space between the germline ends is 16 bases. From the cysteine up to the phenylalanine, the CDR3 has a length of 14 residues. Just CDR3 DNA is preserved here, 42 bases in frame from base 1. This sequence was found in a man aged 65-85 years with HTLV-1-associated myelopathy (HAM/TSP). Here the chain combines TRBV11-2 and TRBJ2-7; 5 matching bases give a weak D call of TRBD1. Specimen: PBMCs. The sequenced DNA is TGTGCCAGCAGCGCCCAAAGGGGTTTAAACGAGCAGTACTTC. This gives the protein CASSAQRGLNEQYF.